The 3 T cell receptor beta chains in this list originate from one sample, sequenced in a study of immune aging and cytomegalovirus after organ transplant. The time point denotes: five sample-tagged time points from pre-transplant (day -1) to day 368 post-transplant, pooled. Their antigens remain unidentified. BD Rhapsody targeted mRNA and AbSeq chemistry was used for microwell cell capture and library preparation. Each CDR3 protein is one row after TCRdb ran MiXCR on the single-cell sequencing reads. The sample yields 20,000 or so distinct CDR3 sequences, roughly a third seen once. The material sequenced was CMV peptide-activated CD4+ and CD8+ T cells sorted from blood, taken at five time points, pooled. Noted subset: sorted CD8+CD137+ and CD4+CD154+ T cells after approximately 12 h CMV IE-1 peptide stimulation. These TCRs come from a female donor who had a heart transplant and CMV viremia.

Many counts were recorded for this clonotype. The chain recombines TRBV5-4 with TRBJ2-2; 7 nucleotides match TRBD2. J was trimmed by 1 base and V by 0 bases; bases with no gene match: 3. This CDR3 is 16 amino acids long. CDR1 SGHNT and CDR2 YYREEE come from the germline V gene (reference sequence). The CDR3 nucleotides are TGTGCCAGCAGCTTGGGGGCTAGCGGGAACACCGGGGAGCTGTTTTTT. This gives the protein CASSLGASGNTGELFF. Full variable domain (outside the CDR3, taken from reference TRBV5-4 and TRBJ2-2): ETGVTQSPTHLIKTRGQQVTLRCSSQSGHNTVSWYQQALGQGPQFIFQYYREEENGRGNFPPRFSGLQFPNYSSELNVNALELDDSALYLCASSLGASGNTGELFFGEGSRLTVL.

The sample holds one count of this clonotype. The chain links TRBV24-1 to TRBJ2-6; possibly TRBD2 for D (5 bases). The CDR3 consists of 13 residues. Between the trimmed V and J ends, which lost 9 bases and 0 bases, there was a span of 5 bases. Germline CDR1 KGHDR, CDR2 SFDVKD. This CDR3 reads CATGSSGANVLTF. CDR3 DNA sequence: TGTGCCACCGGGAGCTCTGGGGCCAACGTCCTGACTTTC.

As for this clonotype: A far larger clone is only one base removed, so a read error is likely. J is TRBJ2-1 and V is TRBV12-3 or TRBV12-4; D call uncertain. The CDR3 consists of 12 residues. V lost 1 base and J 4 bases, leaving 2 bases between the germline ends. The CDR3 here is CASSLGYNEQFF. The CDR3 DNA follows: TGTGCCAGCAGTTTAGGGTACAATGAGCAGTTCTTC.